This T cell receptor (beta chain) is from a study of T cell repertoires in cytomegalovirus infection (dated by TCRdb to the late 2010s). Some background on the complete study: Because public TCR beta signatures pointed to carriage of CMV infection together with the matching HLA type, the HLA type of each donor mattered for the analysis.

V is cut by 6 bases and J by 0 bases, and the space between the germline ends is 14 bases. Via the germline V gene, CDR1 is MDHEN and CDR2 SYDVKM. The CDR3 measures 15 amino acids from cysteine to phenylalanine. Only CDR3 DNA is held: 45 bases, read in frame from base 1. Sequencing took place on an Illumina HiSeq 1500. TCRdb passed the public sequencing reads through fastp at Q25 and MiXCR, retaining productive beta sequences. A single entry per CDR3 protein holds the most common genes and DNA from its merged rows. Counted in this sample were 100,000 or so distinct CDR3 sequences; less than 25% of them appeared once. Approximately 40% of the sample is held by the ten biggest clonotypes. Overall results and qualifications from the work: Carriers of CMV infection plus the relevant HLA type were discriminated by the cumulative frequency of public TCR beta family members in the study cohort and in an independent roughly 340-donor cohort. In the ex vivo response, HLA-C-restricted CMV-specific TCR beta clonotypes were dominant, and in two of eight donors the single most frequent clonotype came from this HLA-C-restricted group.

Points on this clonotype: The clone's antigen remains unknown. Base qualities are not recorded, but no much larger clone differs from it by a single base.

This clonotype was sampled from a human donor in good health (CMV status not recorded). Some clones in this sample may be carry-over from other donors' samples. The V and J genes are TRBV28 and TRBJ1-1, with the D gene too uncertain to name. The sequenced sample was CD8+ T cells from PBMCs. The encoded CDR3 is CASSPTGDLNTEAFF. Read as DNA, the sequence is TGTGCCAGCAGCCCCACCGGGGATTTGAACACTGAAGCTTTCTTT.